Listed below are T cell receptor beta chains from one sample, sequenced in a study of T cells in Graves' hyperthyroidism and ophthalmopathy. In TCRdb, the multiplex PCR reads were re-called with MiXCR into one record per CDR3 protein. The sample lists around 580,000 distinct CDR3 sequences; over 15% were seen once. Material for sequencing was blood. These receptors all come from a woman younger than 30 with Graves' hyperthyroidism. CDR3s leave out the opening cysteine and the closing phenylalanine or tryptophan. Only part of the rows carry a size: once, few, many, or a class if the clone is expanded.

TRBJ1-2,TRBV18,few,ASSPRTGESGYT
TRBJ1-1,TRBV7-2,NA,ASSSAQTGYEAF
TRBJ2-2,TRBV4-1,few,ASSQDTGGRKLF
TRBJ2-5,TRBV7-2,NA,ASSLRGHGETQY
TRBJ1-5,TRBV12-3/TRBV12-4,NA,ASSFTGGCDQPQH
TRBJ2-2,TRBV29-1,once,SVEGTANTGELF
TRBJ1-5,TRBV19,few,ASSTGQGVVAQPQH
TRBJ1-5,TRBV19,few,ASSMRRQGLNQPQH
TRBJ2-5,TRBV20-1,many,SAVGLAGKETQY
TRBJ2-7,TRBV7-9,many,ASNDRASSTYEQY
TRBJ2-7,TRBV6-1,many,ASSPTGSSYEQY
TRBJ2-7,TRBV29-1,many,SARAGPEQY
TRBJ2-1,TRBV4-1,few,ASRDRETLKNEQF
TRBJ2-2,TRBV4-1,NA,ASSRKREGVATANTGELF